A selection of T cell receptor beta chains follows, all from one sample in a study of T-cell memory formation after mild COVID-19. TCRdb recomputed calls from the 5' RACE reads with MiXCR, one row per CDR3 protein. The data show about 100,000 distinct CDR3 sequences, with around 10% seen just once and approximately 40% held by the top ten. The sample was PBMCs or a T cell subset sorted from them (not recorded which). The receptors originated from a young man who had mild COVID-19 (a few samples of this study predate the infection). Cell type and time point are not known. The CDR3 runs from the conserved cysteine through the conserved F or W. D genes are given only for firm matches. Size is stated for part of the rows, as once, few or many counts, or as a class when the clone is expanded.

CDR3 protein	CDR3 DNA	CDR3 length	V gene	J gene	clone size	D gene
CASAPAGGTGELFF	TGTGCCAGCGCCCCAGCGGGGGGCACCGGGGAGCTGTTTTTT	14	TRBV6-5	TRBJ2-2	few	TRBD2
CASSYGSSNYGYTF	TGTGCCAGCAGTTATGGCTCTTCTAACTATGGCTACACCTTC	14	TRBV6-6	TRBJ1-2	NA	NA
CASRPGLASWELFF	TGTGCCAGCAGGCCTGGACTAGCGTCCTGGGAGCTGTTTTTT	14	TRBV12-3/TRBV12-4	TRBJ2-2	NA	TRBD2
CASSFRQGLNTGELFF	TGTGCCAGCAGCTTCCGACAGGGCCTAAACACCGGGGAGCTGTTTTTT	16	TRBV7-8	TRBJ2-2	few	TRBD1
CATSRRDYEQYF	TGTGCCACCAGCCGCAGGGATTACGAGCAGTACTTC	12	TRBV15	TRBJ2-7	few	NA
CASSLSGGNTGELFF	TGTGCCAGCAGCTTGAGCGGGGGGAACACCGGGGAGCTGTTTTTT	15	TRBV11-2	TRBJ2-2	many	TRBD2
CASSRSGGSYNEQFF	TGTGCCAGCAGCCGAAGCGGGGGCTCCTACAATGAGCAGTTCTTC	15	TRBV7-6	TRBJ2-1	many	TRBD2
CASSDREGGELIETQYF	TGCGCCAGCAGCGACAGGGAAGGCGGAGAATTAATAGAGACCCAGTACTTC	17	TRBV5-1	TRBJ2-5	NA	TRBD1
CASSAGTSGADTQYF	TGTGCCAGCAGCGCCGGGACTAGCGGGGCAGATACGCAGTATTTT	15	TRBV9	TRBJ2-3	NA	TRBD2
CASSPLGVNYNEQFF	TGTGCCAGCAGCCCACTCGGGGTGAACTACAATGAGCAGTTCTTC	15	TRBV7-3	TRBJ2-1	few	NA
CASTFGGQVTGELFF	TGTGCCAGCACCTTTGGGGGACAGGTTACCGGGGAGCTGTTTTTT	15	TRBV27	TRBJ2-2	few	TRBD1
CASSPRPDGEQFF	TGTGCCAGCAGCCCTCGACCGGACGGGGAGCAGTTCTTC	13	TRBV7-9	TRBJ2-1	many	NA
CASSPVGPPETQYF	TGTGCCAGCAGCCCCGTTGGGCCCCCTGAGACCCAGTACTTC	14	TRBV7-9	TRBJ2-5	NA	NA
CASTTVGVSGYTF	TGTGCCAGCACGACAGTGGGTGTGTCCGGCTACACCTTC	13	TRBV12-3/TRBV12-4	TRBJ1-2	NA	NA
CASSYASGRPGELFF	TGTGCCAGCAGTTACGCGTCAGGGAGACCCGGGGAGCTGTTTTTT	15	TRBV6-6	TRBJ2-2	NA	NA
CASSLRTGYEQYF	TGTGCCAGCAGTCTACGGACAGGGTACGAGCAGTACTTC	13	TRBV27	TRBJ2-7	few	TRBD1
CASSQELPGGSTGELFF	TGCGCCAGCAGCCAAGAGTTGCCGGGGGGGTCCACCGGGGAGCTGTTTTTT	17	TRBV4-3	TRBJ2-2	many	TRBD2
CASSLWAGHEQYF	TGTGCCAGCAGCCTATGGGCGGGCCACGAGCAGTACTTC	13	TRBV7-2	TRBJ2-7	NA	NA
CASSFNSLRVNTEAFF	TGTGCCAGCAGCTTTAACTCGCTGCGGGTGAACACTGAAGCTTTCTTT	16	TRBV7-2	TRBJ1-1	NA	NA
CASSRGLAGTPGTQYF	TGCGCCAGCAGCCGCGGACTAGCGGGGACGCCGGGGACCCAGTACTTC	16	TRBV4-3	TRBJ2-5	NA	TRBD2
CASSVDREEQYF	TGTGCCAGCAGTGTAGACAGGGAGGAGCAGTACTTC	12	TRBV12-3/TRBV12-4	TRBJ2-7	few	TRBD1
CSAWTAGAASGYGYTF	TGCAGCGCGTGGACAGCGGGGGCAGCTTCGGGCTATGGCTACACCTTC	16	TRBV29-1	TRBJ1-2	few	NA
CASSQEGLAGGYNEQFF	TGCGCCAGCAGCCAAGAGGGACTAGCGGGGGGTTACAATGAGCAGTTCTTC	17	TRBV4-1	TRBJ2-1	NA	TRBD2
CASSFAGLNTIATNEKLFF	TGTGCCAGCAGCTTCGCCGGACTGAATACAATTGCAACTAATGAAAAACTGTTTTTT	19	TRBV7-9	TRBJ1-4	NA	NA
CASSYSQGFGSPLHF	TGTGCCAGCAGTTACAGTCAGGGCTTTGGTTCACCCCTCCACTTT	15	TRBV6-5	TRBJ1-6	few	NA
CASASGPPETQYF	TGTGCCAGCGCCTCAGGACCTCCCGAGACCCAGTACTTC	13	TRBV6-5	TRBJ2-5	NA	NA
CASSLDGSGYGYTF	TGTGCCAGCAGCTTAGACGGCTCGGGCTATGGCTACACCTTC	14	TRBV7-2	TRBJ1-2	NA	NA
CSARLAGSDEQFF	TGCAGTGCTAGGCTTGCCGGGAGCGATGAGCAGTTCTTC	13	TRBV20-1	TRBJ2-1	few	NA
CASSFISTDTQYF	TGCGCCAGCAGTTTCATAAGCACAGATACGCAGTATTTT	13	TRBV4-1	TRBJ2-3	few	NA
CASTTVPFSQPQHF	TGTGCCAGCACCACGGTCCCGTTTTCGCAGCCCCAGCATTTT	14	TRBV6-2/TRBV6-3	TRBJ1-5	many	NA
CASSLLGGAPTDTQYF	TGTGCCAGCAGCTTGCTGGGCGGTGCCCCCACAGATACGCAGTATTTT	16	TRBV5-4	TRBJ2-3	NA	NA
CASSLNRDRSPIVGNQPQHF	TGCGCCAGCAGCTTGAACCGGGACAGGAGCCCGATAGTGGGCAATCAGCCCCAGCATTTT	20	TRBV5-1	TRBJ1-5	many	TRBD1
CASSLDGYYNSPLHF	TGTGCCAGCAGCTTGGACGGATACTATAATTCACCCCTCCACTTT	15	TRBV5-6	TRBJ1-6	NA	NA
CASSWGGTIEQFF	TGTGCCAGCAGCTGGGGGGGCACGATTGAGCAGTTCTTC	13	TRBV12-3/TRBV12-4	TRBJ2-1	NA	NA
CASSQEGGAPTGELFF	TGCGCCAGCAGCCAAGAGGGAGGGGCCCCAACCGGGGAGCTGTTTTTT	16	TRBV4-1	TRBJ2-2	many	TRBD2
CASSFWFGAGELFF	NA	14	TRBV28	TRBJ2-2	many	NA
CASGVPGRSDNEQFF	TGTGCCAGCGGAGTCCCGGGACGTTCGGACAATGAGCAGTTCTTC	15	TRBV6-2/TRBV6-3	TRBJ2-1	NA	NA
CASSFGISGTPYNEQFF	TGTGCCAGCAGCTTTGGGATTTCCGGAACACCCTACAATGAGCAGTTCTTC	17	TRBV7-9	TRBJ2-1	few	NA
CASSQDKDTQYF	TGCGCCAGCAGCCAAGATAAAGATACGCAGTATTTT	12	TRBV4-3	TRBJ2-3	NA	NA
CASSLGLSREQYF	TGCGCCAGCAGCTTGGGGCTCTCTAGGGAGCAGTACTTC	13	TRBV5-1	TRBJ2-7	many	NA
CASNTGPGETQYF	TGTGCCAGCAACACAGGTCCCGGAGAGACCCAGTACTTC	13	TRBV12-3/TRBV12-4	TRBJ2-5	many	NA
CASSESPPTPPGSNQPQHF	TGTGCCAGCAGTGAATCACCCCCAACCCCCCCAGGGAGCAATCAGCCCCAGCATTTT	19	TRBV25-1	TRBJ1-5	many	NA
CSVGTGPKNIQYF	TGCAGCGTTGGAACAGGGCCCAAAAACATTCAGTACTTC	13	TRBV29-1	TRBJ2-4	few	NA